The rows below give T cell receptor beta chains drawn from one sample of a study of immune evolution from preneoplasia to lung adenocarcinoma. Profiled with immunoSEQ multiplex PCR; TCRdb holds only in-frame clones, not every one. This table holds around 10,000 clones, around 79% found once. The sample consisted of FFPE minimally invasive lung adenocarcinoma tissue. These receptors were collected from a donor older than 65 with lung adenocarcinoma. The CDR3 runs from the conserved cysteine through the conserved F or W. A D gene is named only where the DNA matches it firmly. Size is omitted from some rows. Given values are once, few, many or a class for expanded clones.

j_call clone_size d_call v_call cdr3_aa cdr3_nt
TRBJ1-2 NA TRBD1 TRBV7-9 CASSPVGQGASGYTF TGTGCCAGCAGCCCAGTGGGACAGGGGGCGAGTGGCTACACCTTC
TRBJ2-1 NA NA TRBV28 CASETVADTYNEQFF TGTGCCAGCGAGACCGTAGCGGATACCTACAATGAGCAGTTCTTC
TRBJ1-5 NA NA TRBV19 CASSRDPSGQPQHF TGTGCCAGTAGCCGGGACCCTAGTGGGCAGCCCCAGCATTTT
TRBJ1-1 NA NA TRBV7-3 CASSVQPNTEAFF TGTGCCAGCAGCGTCCAACCAAACACTGAAGCTTTCTTT
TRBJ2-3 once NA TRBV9 CASSPPPRAGRTDTQYF TGTGCCAGCAGCCCTCCCCCTCGGGCGGGACGCACAGATACGCAGTATTTT
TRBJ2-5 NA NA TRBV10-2 CASSNPTGRDATASETQYF TGCGCCAGCAGTAACCCAACGGGGAGAGACGCAACTGCCTCCGAGACCCAGTACTTC
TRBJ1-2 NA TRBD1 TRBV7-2 CASSYRGTGNYGYTF TGTGCCAGCAGCTACCGTGGGACAGGGAACTATGGCTACACCTTC
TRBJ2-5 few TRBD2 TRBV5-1 CASSLESRGYQETQYF TGCGCCAGCAGCTTGGAATCGCGGGGGTACCAAGAGACCCAGTACTTC
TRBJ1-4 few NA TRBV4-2 CASSQRDSPEEKLFF TGTGCCAGCAGCCAGCGGGACTCCCCGGAGGAAAAACTGTTTTTT
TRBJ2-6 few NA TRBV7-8 CASSLTSSGANVLTF TGTGCCAGCAGCTTAACTTCCTCTGGGGCCAACGTCCTGACTTTC
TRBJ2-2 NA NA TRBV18 CASSPFAGDTGELFF TGTGCCAGCTCACCATTCGCCGGGGACACCGGGGAGCTGTTTTTT